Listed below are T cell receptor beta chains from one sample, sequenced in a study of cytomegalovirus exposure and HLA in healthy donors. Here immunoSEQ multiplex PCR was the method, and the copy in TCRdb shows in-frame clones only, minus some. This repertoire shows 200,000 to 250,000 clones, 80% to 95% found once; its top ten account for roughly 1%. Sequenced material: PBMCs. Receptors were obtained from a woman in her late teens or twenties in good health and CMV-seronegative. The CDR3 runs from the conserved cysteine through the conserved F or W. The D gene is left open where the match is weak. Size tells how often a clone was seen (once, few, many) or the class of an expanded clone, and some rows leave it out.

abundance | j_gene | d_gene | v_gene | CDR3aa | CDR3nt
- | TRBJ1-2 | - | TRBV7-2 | CASSSTTGLPLGYTF | TGTGCCAGCAGCTCGACAACGGGACTCCCCCTTGGCTACACCTTC
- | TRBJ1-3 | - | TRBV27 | CASSLSGSSGNTIYF | TGTGCCAGCAGTTTAAGCGGAAGCTCTGGAAACACCATATATTTT
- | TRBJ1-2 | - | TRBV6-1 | CASSEGLGGNGYGYTF | TGTGCCAGCAGTGAAGGGTTAGGGGGTAACGGCTATGGCTACACCTTC
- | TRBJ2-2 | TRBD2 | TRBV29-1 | CSVPLSGRAPGELFF | TGCAGCGTACCCTTGAGCGGGAGGGCCCCCGGGGAGCTGTTTTTT
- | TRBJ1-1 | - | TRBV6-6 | CASSHPTGLWTEAFF | TGTGCCAGCAGCCACCCTACAGGGCTGTGGACTGAAGCTTTCTTT
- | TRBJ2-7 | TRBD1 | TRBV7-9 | CASSPEDRLYEQYF | TGTGCCAGCAGCCCCGAGGACAGGCTCTACGAGCAGTACTTC
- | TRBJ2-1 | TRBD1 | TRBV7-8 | CASSSRGLGQGIDNEQFF | TGTGCCAGCAGCTCTAGGGGTTTGGGACAGGGGATCGACAATGAGCAGTTCTTC
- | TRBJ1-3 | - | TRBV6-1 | CASSVSTEGNTIYF | TGTGCCAGCAGTGTGTCGACAGAAGGAAACACCATATATTTT
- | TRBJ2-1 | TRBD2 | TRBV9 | CASSPIAGQDPSMYEQFF | TGTGCCAGCAGCCCTATAGCGGGGCAGGATCCTTCGATGTATGAGCAGTTCTTC
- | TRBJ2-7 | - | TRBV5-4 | CASSFSTGVEHEQYF | TGTGCCAGCAGCTTTAGTACGGGAGTTGAGCACGAGCAGTACTTC
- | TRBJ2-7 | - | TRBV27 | CASSLGVGGRYEQYF | TGTGCCAGCAGTTTAGGGGTCGGGGGACGTTACGAGCAGTACTTC
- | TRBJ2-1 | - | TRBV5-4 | CASSLYRSSYNEQFF | TGTGCCAGCAGCTTGTACCGTAGCTCCTACAATGAGCAGTTCTTC
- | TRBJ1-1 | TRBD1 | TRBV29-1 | CSAGGTGKNLNTEAFF | TGCAGCGCCGGGGGGACAGGGAAAAACTTGAACACTGAAGCTTTCTTT
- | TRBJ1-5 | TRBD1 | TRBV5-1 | CASSLGDRRDQPQHF | TGCGCCAGCAGCTTGGGGGACAGAAGGGATCAGCCCCAGCATTTT
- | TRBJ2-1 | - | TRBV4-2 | CASSQERGGNNEQFF | TGTGCCAGCAGCCAAGAAAGGGGCGGAAACAATGAGCAGTTCTTC
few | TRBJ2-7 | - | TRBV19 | CASSGNRDRTLYEQYF | TGTGCCAGTAGTGGTAACCGGGATCGAACCTTATACGAGCAGTACTTC
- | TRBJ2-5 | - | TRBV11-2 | CASSLPGGGETQYF | TGTGCCAGCAGCCTCCCGGGGGGCGGGGAGACCCAGTACTTC
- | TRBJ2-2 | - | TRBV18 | CASSPPNLSGELFF | TGTGCCAGCTCACCACCGAACTTGTCCGGGGAGCTGTTTTTT
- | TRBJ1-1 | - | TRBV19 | CASSIEGAGTEAFF | TGTGCCAGTAGTATAGAGGGGGCAGGGACTGAAGCTTTCTTT
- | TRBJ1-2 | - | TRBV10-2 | CASYASLQGYYGYTF | TGCGCCAGCTACGCCTCATTACAGGGTTACTATGGCTACACCTTC
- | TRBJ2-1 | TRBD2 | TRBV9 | CASSAKLAGGKHEQFF | TGTGCCAGCAGCGCCAAACTAGCGGGAGGAAAGCATGAGCAGTTCTTC